This T cell receptor (beta chain) emerged from a study of blood T cells in healthy people across ages. The second PCR ran about 6 to 11 cycles with a sample-barcoded 5' primer and J-beta primers. One entry per CDR3 protein, called by TCRdb with MiXCR from the 5' RACE reads. The repertoire holds around 970,000 distinct CDR3 sequences, about 51% seen once, with about 21% in the top ten. Sequencing was carried out using blood. The sequence was obtained from a woman in her fifties or sixties in good health.

This CDR3 is CASSPPGLAARGTDTQYF. The CDR3 DNA is TGTGCCAGCTCACCACCGGGACTAGCGGCTAGGGGCACAGATACGCAGTATTTT. The rearrangement uses TRBV18 and TRBJ2-3, with 11 bases aligning to TRBD2. The V segment lost 0 bases and the J segment 1 base; nucleotides outside the gene matches: 6. The germline CDR1 and CDR2 sequences are KGHSH and LQKENI. The CDR3 covers 18 residues.